Listed below are T cell receptor beta chains from one sample, sequenced in a study of blood T cell repertoires in COVID-19. Some clones are missing from TCRdb's copy, which holds only in-frame ones; the method was immunoSEQ multiplex PCR. Of roughly 400,000 clones listed, around nine tenths are singletons. Sequencing was done on a sample of PBMCs or T cells enriched from blood (not recorded which). The receptors derive from a woman aged 18-29 years who had been exposed to COVID-19. Each CDR3 is given with its conserved first and last residue. D genes are given only for firm matches. Size values are once, few and many counts, or a class for expanded clones, and some rows have none.

clone size: .
V gene: TRBV7-9
J gene: TRBJ2-7
D gene: .
CDR3 length: 14
CDR3 DNA: TGTGCCAGCAGCCTCTCGGCAGGAAGCTACGAGCAGTACTTC
CDR3 protein: CASSLSAGSYEQYF

clone size: .
V gene: TRBV28
J gene: TRBJ2-6
D gene: .
CDR3 length: 15
CDR3 DNA: TGTGCCAGCAGTTTATGGTACTCTGGGGCCAACGTCCTGACTTTC
CDR3 protein: CASSLWYSGANVLTF

clone size: .
V gene: TRBV27
J gene: TRBJ2-3
D gene: .
CDR3 length: 11
CDR3 DNA: TGTGCCAGCAGCTCGGGGGATACGCAGTATTTT
CDR3 protein: CASSSGDTQYF

clone size: .
V gene: TRBV4-1
J gene: TRBJ1-5
D gene: .
CDR3 length: 15
CDR3 DNA: TGCGCCAGCAGCCAAAGGGTGGGAGGTGATCAGCCCCAGCATTTT
CDR3 protein: CASSQRVGGDQPQHF

clone size: .
V gene: TRBV6-4
J gene: TRBJ1-5
D gene: .
CDR3 length: 13
CDR3 DNA: TGTGCCAGCAGTGAAGACGGGAATCAGCCCCAGCATTTT
CDR3 protein: CASSEDGNQPQHF

clone size: few
V gene: TRBV6-6
J gene: TRBJ2-7
D gene: TRBD1
CDR3 length: 16
CDR3 DNA: TGTGCCAGCAGTCGAATACCACAGGGGGCAGACTACGAGCAGTACTTC
CDR3 protein: CASSRIPQGADYEQYF

clone size: .
V gene: TRBV4-3
J gene: TRBJ2-1
D gene: TRBD2
CDR3 length: 16
CDR3 DNA: TGCGCCAGCAGCCCCCGCGGGGGAGGCTCCTACAATGAGCAGTTCTTC
CDR3 protein: CASSPRGGGSYNEQFF

clone size: .
V gene: TRBV29-1
J gene: TRBJ1-2
D gene: .
CDR3 length: 12
CDR3 DNA: TGCAGCGGAGCGACAGACCTCTATGGCTACACCTTC
CDR3 protein: CSGATDLYGYTF

clone size: .
V gene: TRBV28
J gene: TRBJ1-6
D gene: TRBD1
CDR3 length: 14
CDR3 DNA: TGTGCCAGTACCGTAGGGACAGGGCACTCACCCCTCCACTTT
CDR3 protein: CASTVGTGHSPLHF

clone size: .
V gene: TRBV6-5
J gene: TRBJ2-7
D gene: TRBD2
CDR3 length: 15
CDR3 DNA: TGTGCCAGCAGTTACTCAACGGGAGGACTCGACGAGCAGTACTTC
CDR3 protein: CASSYSTGGLDEQYF

clone size: .
V gene: TRBV7-2
J gene: TRBJ2-7
D gene: TRBD2
CDR3 length: 15
CDR3 DNA: TGTGCCAGCAGCAAGGGACTAGCGGGGGGCGACGAGCAGTACTTC
CDR3 protein: CASSKGLAGGDEQYF

clone size: .
V gene: TRBV28
J gene: TRBJ2-7
D gene: TRBD2
CDR3 length: 17
CDR3 DNA: TGTGCCAGCACCTTTACGGGGGGGGGACTAGCAGGCCACGAGCAGTACTTC
CDR3 protein: CASTFTGGGLAGHEQYF

clone size: .
V gene: TRBV7-2
J gene: TRBJ2-3
D gene: TRBD2
CDR3 length: 16
CDR3 DNA: TGTGCCAGCAGCTTAAAGTGGCCTAGCGGGAAAGATACGCAGTATTTT
CDR3 protein: CASSLKWPSGKDTQYF

clone size: once
V gene: TRBV7-9
J gene: TRBJ2-2
D gene: .
CDR3 length: 17
CDR3 DNA: TGTGCCAGCAGCCCGATGACGGGGGGCGCCTACACCGGGGAGCTGTTTTTT
CDR3 protein: CASSPMTGGAYTGELFF

clone size: .
V gene: TRBV11-2
J gene: TRBJ1-2
D gene: TRBD1
CDR3 length: 12
CDR3 DNA: TGTGCCAGCAGCTGGACAGGGGTCGGCTACACCTTC
CDR3 protein: CASSWTGVGYTF

clone size: .
V gene: TRBV18
J gene: TRBJ2-7
D gene: TRBD1
CDR3 length: 13
CDR3 DNA: TGTGCCAGCTCGCGACAGGGTTCCTACGAGCAGTACTTC
CDR3 protein: CASSRQGSYEQYF

clone size: .
V gene: TRBV3-1/TRBV3-2
J gene: TRBJ2-7
D gene: TRBD2
CDR3 length: 18
CDR3 DNA: TGTGCCAGCAGCCAAGATCGCGGGGGGGGGATCCCTCCCTACGAGCAGTACTTC
CDR3 protein: CASSQDRGGGIPPYEQYF

clone size: .
V gene: TRBV5-5
J gene: TRBJ2-2
D gene: TRBD1
CDR3 length: 17
CDR3 DNA: TGTGCCAGCAGCAGGACCGGGACAGGGGCAAACACCGGGGAGCTGTTTTTT
CDR3 protein: CASSRTGTGANTGELFF

clone size: once
V gene: TRBV20-1
J gene: TRBJ1-1
D gene: .
CDR3 length: 12
CDR3 DNA: TGCAGTGCTAGTGAAGGGGTCACTGAAGCTTTCTTT
CDR3 protein: CSASEGVTEAFF

clone size: .
V gene: TRBV29-1
J gene: TRBJ1-1
D gene: .
CDR3 length: 12
CDR3 DNA: TGCAGCGTCGCGGGGGGAGGTACTGAAGCTTTCTTT
CDR3 protein: CSVAGGGTEAFF

clone size: .
V gene: TRBV2
J gene: TRBJ1-1
D gene: .
CDR3 length: 15
CDR3 DNA: TGTGCCAGCAGTGTAGACCCGGGGTTGAACACTGAAGCTTTCTTT
CDR3 protein: CASSVDPGLNTEAFF

clone size: .
V gene: TRBV9
J gene: TRBJ1-5
D gene: .
CDR3 length: 14
CDR3 DNA: TGTGCCAGCAGCGAGGACTTTAGCAATCAGCCCCAGCATTTT
CDR3 protein: CASSEDFSNQPQHF

clone size: .
V gene: TRBV4-1
J gene: TRBJ2-7
D gene: .
CDR3 length: 13
CDR3 DNA: TGCGCCAGCAGCCACACCCCTCTATACGAGCAGTACTTC
CDR3 protein: CASSHTPLYEQYF

clone size: .
V gene: TRBV12-5
J gene: TRBJ2-3
D gene: .
CDR3 length: 14
CDR3 DNA: TGTGCTAGTGGTTCATCAGGGGGGACAGATACGCAGTATTTT
CDR3 protein: CASGSSGGTDTQYF

clone size: once
V gene: TRBV7-2
J gene: TRBJ2-2
D gene: TRBD2
CDR3 length: 13
CDR3 DNA: TGTGCCAGCAGCCAGGGACTAACCGGGGAGCTGTTTTTT
CDR3 protein: CASSQGLTGELFF

clone size: .
V gene: TRBV24-1
J gene: TRBJ1-4
D gene: TRBD1
CDR3 length: 16
CDR3 DNA: TGTGCCACCAGTGATCGCGGGACAGGCCCTAATGAAAAACTGTTTTTT
CDR3 protein: CATSDRGTGPNEKLFF

clone size: .
V gene: TRBV28
J gene: TRBJ2-1
D gene: TRBD1
CDR3 length: 16
CDR3 DNA: TGTGCCAGCAGTTCCCCGGACAGGGGACCTTACAATGAGCAGTTCTTC
CDR3 protein: CASSSPDRGPYNEQFF

clone size: .
V gene: TRBV7-9
J gene: TRBJ1-1
D gene: .
CDR3 length: 15
CDR3 DNA: TGTGCCAGCAGCTCCGGGGAAGGGTACGGCACTGAAGCTTTCTTT
CDR3 protein: CASSSGEGYGTEAFF

clone size: .
V gene: TRBV2
J gene: TRBJ2-7
D gene: TRBD1
CDR3 length: 13
CDR3 DNA: TGTGCCAGCAGGCCGGGACAGACCTACGAGCAGTACTTC
CDR3 protein: CASRPGQTYEQYF

clone size: .
V gene: TRBV7-2
J gene: TRBJ2-1
D gene: .
CDR3 length: 15
CDR3 DNA: TGTGCCAGCAGCTCAACAGGGACCTCCTACAATGAGCAGTTCTTC
CDR3 protein: CASSSTGTSYNEQFF

clone size: .
V gene: TRBV19
J gene: TRBJ1-5
D gene: .
CDR3 length: 14
CDR3 DNA: TGTGCCAGTAGTATATCGGGCAGGGTCCAGCCCCAGCATTTT
CDR3 protein: CASSISGRVQPQHF

clone size: .
V gene: TRBV27
J gene: TRBJ2-7
D gene: TRBD1
CDR3 length: 15
CDR3 DNA: TGTGCCAGCAGAAAACAGGGGGCGCCTACCTACGAGCAGTACTTC
CDR3 protein: CASRKQGAPTYEQYF

clone size: .
V gene: TRBV28
J gene: TRBJ2-2
D gene: .
CDR3 length: 12
CDR3 DNA: TGTGCCAGCTCGAGGAGGACCGGGGAGCTGTTTTTT
CDR3 protein: CASSRRTGELFF

clone size: once
V gene: TRBV28
J gene: TRBJ1-1
D gene: TRBD1
CDR3 length: 16
CDR3 DNA: TGTGCCAGCAGTTTCAGGGGGCTAAATATGAACACTGAAGCTTTCTTT
CDR3 protein: CASSFRGLNMNTEAFF

clone size: .
V gene: TRBV18
J gene: TRBJ2-7
D gene: TRBD1
CDR3 length: 15
CDR3 DNA: TGTGCCAGCTCACACAAGACAGGGGGCTCCTACGAGCAGTACTTC
CDR3 protein: CASSHKTGGSYEQYF

clone size: .
V gene: TRBV27
J gene: TRBJ1-2
D gene: .
CDR3 length: 15
CDR3 DNA: TGTGCCAGCAGTTCCGGGGGGACGGTTAACTATGGCTACACCTTC
CDR3 protein: CASSSGGTVNYGYTF

clone size: .
V gene: TRBV7-2
J gene: TRBJ2-7
D gene: TRBD1
CDR3 length: 13
CDR3 DNA: TGTGCCAGCAGTCGGACAGGTGCCTACGAGCAGTACTTC
CDR3 protein: CASSRTGAYEQYF

clone size: .
V gene: TRBV7-9
J gene: TRBJ2-5
D gene: TRBD2
CDR3 length: 15
CDR3 DNA: TGTGCCAGCAGCGCTTGGACTAGCGGGGGAGAGACCCAGTACTTC
CDR3 protein: CASSAWTSGGETQYF

clone size: once
V gene: TRBV5-6
J gene: TRBJ2-3
D gene: .
CDR3 length: 18
CDR3 DNA: TGTGCCAGCAGCCCATACCGAGACACTGCCTGGGCCGCAGATACGCAGTATTTT
CDR3 protein: CASSPYRDTAWAADTQYF

clone size: .
V gene: TRBV5-6
J gene: TRBJ2-7
D gene: .
CDR3 length: 12
CDR3 DNA: TGTGCCAGCAGCGCACTCTCCTACGAGCAGTACTTC
CDR3 protein: CASSALSYEQYF

clone size: .
V gene: TRBV2
J gene: TRBJ2-5
D gene: TRBD1
CDR3 length: 15
CDR3 DNA: TGTGCCAGCAGTGACTTGGACAGGGGGCGGGAGACCCAGTACTTC
CDR3 protein: CASSDLDRGRETQYF

clone size: .
V gene: TRBV6-6
J gene: TRBJ1-6
D gene: TRBD1
CDR3 length: 16
CDR3 DNA: TGTGCCAGCAGTTACTCAAGGGCAGGGGGCGTATCACCCCTCCACTTT
CDR3 protein: CASSYSRAGGVSPLHF

clone size: .
V gene: TRBV5-5
J gene: TRBJ2-7
D gene: TRBD2
CDR3 length: 17
CDR3 DNA: TGTGCCAGCAGCCCCCCGTCCGGACTAGCGGGAATCAACGAGCAGTACTTC
CDR3 protein: CASSPPSGLAGINEQYF

clone size: once
V gene: TRBV10-3
J gene: TRBJ2-1
D gene: .
CDR3 length: 12
CDR3 DNA: TGTGCCATAGGGACTGGTGTCCATGAGCAGTTCTTC
CDR3 protein: CAIGTGVHEQFF

clone size: .
V gene: TRBV6-2/TRBV6-3
J gene: TRBJ2-3
D gene: TRBD2
CDR3 length: 16
CDR3 DNA: TGTGCCAGCAGTTACTCACTAGCGGGGAGCACAGATACGCAGTATTTT
CDR3 protein: CASSYSLAGSTDTQYF

clone size: .
V gene: TRBV4-2
J gene: TRBJ2-1
D gene: TRBD2
CDR3 length: 19
CDR3 DNA: TGTGCCAGCAGCCCAGGGACTAGCGGGGGGGGCTGGCCCTACAATGAGCAGTTCTTC
CDR3 protein: CASSPGTSGGGWPYNEQFF

clone size: .
V gene: TRBV19
J gene: TRBJ2-7
D gene: TRBD2
CDR3 length: 13
CDR3 DNA: TGTGCCAGTAACCCGGGACTATCCAGCGAGCAGTACTTC
CDR3 protein: CASNPGLSSEQYF

clone size: .
V gene: TRBV7-2
J gene: TRBJ1-6
D gene: .
CDR3 length: 16
CDR3 DNA: TGTGCCAGCAGCATACAGCTGAGCTCCTATAATTCACCCCTCCACTTT
CDR3 protein: CASSIQLSSYNSPLHF

clone size: .
V gene: TRBV2
J gene: TRBJ1-2
D gene: .
CDR3 length: 12
CDR3 DNA: TGTGCCAGCAGACAGGGCGGCTATGGCTACACCTTC
CDR3 protein: CASRQGGYGYTF

clone size: .
V gene: TRBV7-3
J gene: TRBJ2-7
D gene: TRBD1
CDR3 length: 15
CDR3 DNA: TGTGCCAGCAGCTCGACAGGGGAAAATCCCTACGAGCAGTACTTC
CDR3 protein: CASSSTGENPYEQYF

clone size: .
V gene: TRBV7-9
J gene: TRBJ1-1
D gene: .
CDR3 length: 14
CDR3 DNA: TGTGCCAGCAGCCCGACAGGCTTGAACACTGAAGCTTTCTTT
CDR3 protein: CASSPTGLNTEAFF

clone size: .
V gene: TRBV28
J gene: TRBJ1-3
D gene: .
CDR3 length: 14
CDR3 DNA: TGTGCCAGCAGCCCCACAGGGAGTGGAAACACCATATATTTT
CDR3 protein: CASSPTGSGNTIYF

clone size: .
V gene: TRBV6-5
J gene: TRBJ1-3
D gene: TRBD1
CDR3 length: 15
CDR3 DNA: TGTGCCAGCAGTTGGGACAGGGGCGAGGTAAACACCATATATTTT
CDR3 protein: CASSWDRGEVNTIYF

clone size: .
V gene: TRBV18
J gene: TRBJ1-2
D gene: TRBD1
CDR3 length: 13
CDR3 DNA: TGTGCCAGCTCACCAACAGGGGGCTATGGCTACACCTTC
CDR3 protein: CASSPTGGYGYTF

clone size: .
V gene: TRBV4-1
J gene: TRBJ1-5
D gene: .
CDR3 length: 16
CDR3 DNA: TGCGCCAGCAGCCAAGGTGGAGAGATTCCGGATCAGCCCCAGCATTTT
CDR3 protein: CASSQGGEIPDQPQHF